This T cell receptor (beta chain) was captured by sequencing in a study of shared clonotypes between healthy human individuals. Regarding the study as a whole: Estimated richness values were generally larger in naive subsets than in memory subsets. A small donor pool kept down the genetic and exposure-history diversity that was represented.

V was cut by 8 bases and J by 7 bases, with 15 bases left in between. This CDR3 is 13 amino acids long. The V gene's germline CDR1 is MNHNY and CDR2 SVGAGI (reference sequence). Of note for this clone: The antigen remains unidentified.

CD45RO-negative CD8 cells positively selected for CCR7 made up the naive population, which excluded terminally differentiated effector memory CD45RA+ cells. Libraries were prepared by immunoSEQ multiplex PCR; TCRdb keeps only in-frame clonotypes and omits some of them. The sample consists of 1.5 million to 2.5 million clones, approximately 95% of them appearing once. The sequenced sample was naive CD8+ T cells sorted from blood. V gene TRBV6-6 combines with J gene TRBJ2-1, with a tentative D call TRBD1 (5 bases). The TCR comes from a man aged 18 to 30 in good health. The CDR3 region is CASVLGALNEQFF. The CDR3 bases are TGTGCCAGCGTCTTAGGGGCCCTTAATGAGCAGTTCTTC.